This record concerns one T cell receptor beta chain sequence. Antigen specificity is unknown. TCRdb analysed the reads with MiXCR anew, one entry per CDR3 protein. Of 300,000 to 400,000 distinct CDR3 sequences listed, roughly 25% are singletons. The data belong to a study of T cell repertoires in cytomegalovirus infection. Study overall: In public TCR beta signatures, there were indications of both CMV infection and matching HLA type.

Study-wide results and caveats: Summed public TCR beta family frequency identified CMV carriers bearing the relevant HLA. In two of eight donors, the top clonotype was HLA-C-restricted CMV-specific.

Trimming took 3 bases from V and 7 from J; bases not matched to a gene: 8. The CDR3 covers 14 residues. Germline lookup yields CDR1 MGHRA and CDR2 YSYEKL. The V gene is TRBV4-1, the J gene TRBJ2-7; 8 bases align to TRBD1. The sequencing used cultured PBMCs, collected from culture after CMV antigen stimulation. This clonotype originated in a human donor in good health (CMV status not recorded). Some clones in this sample may be carry-over from other donors' samples. The CDR3 here is CASSHRTGPVEQYF. The CDR3 region has the DNA TGCGCCAGCAGCCACCGGACAGGGCCGGTGGAGCAGTACTTC.